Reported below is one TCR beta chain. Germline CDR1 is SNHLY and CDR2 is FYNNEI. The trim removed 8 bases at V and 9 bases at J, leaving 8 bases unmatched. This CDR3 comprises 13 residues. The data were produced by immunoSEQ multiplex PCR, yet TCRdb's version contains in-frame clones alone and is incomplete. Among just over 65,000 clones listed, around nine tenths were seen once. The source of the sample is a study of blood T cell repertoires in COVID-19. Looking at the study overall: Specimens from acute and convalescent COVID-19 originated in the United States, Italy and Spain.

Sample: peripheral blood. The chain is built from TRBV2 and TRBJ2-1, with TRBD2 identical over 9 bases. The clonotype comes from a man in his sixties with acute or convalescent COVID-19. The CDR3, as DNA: TGTGCCAGCGCACCTCGACTAGCGGCTGAGCAGTTCTTC. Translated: CASAPRLAAEQFF.